This T cell receptor beta chain was identified in a study of blood T cells in healthy people across ages. Regarding the study as a whole: Roughly linearly, TCR beta diversity per million T cells fell as age increased.

The second PCR ran roughly 6 to 11 cycles with a sample-barcoded 5' primer and J-beta primers. Any given sample supplied a minimum of 3 million CDR3-containing paired-end reads. One entry per CDR3 protein results from TCRdb running MiXCR on the 5' RACE reads. Of 650,000 to 1,000,000 distinct CDR3 sequences in the sample, around 50% were seen once. This clonotype has more than one count but fewer than ten. The antigen is undetermined. Deletions cut 4 bases from V and 2 bases from J, with 25 bases between. CDR1 and CDR2 from the germline V gene are SGHRS and YFSETQ. This CDR3 is 19 amino acids long. Sequenced input: blood. The sequence derives from a man older than 75 in good health. The chain has TRBV5-1 and TRBJ2-4; D is possibly TRBD1 (7 bases). Here the CDR3 reads CASSTGTGPGQTTKNIQYF. CDR3 DNA sequence: TGCGCCAGCAGCACGGGGACTGGACCGGGACAGACCACCAAAAACATTCAGTACTTC.